Below are 30 T cell receptor beta chains sequenced from a single sample in a study of molecular identifiers for immune sequencing clone quantification. In TCRdb, the PCR reads were re-called with MiXCR into one record per CDR3 protein. The sample contains tens of thousands of distinct CDR3 sequences, around a fifth of which appear only once. Sequencing was carried out using naive CD8+ T cells from blood, with Jurkat cell RNA spiked in. Subset here: FACS-sorted CD8+CD4-CCR7+CD45RA+ naive T cells. The source of these receptors is a human donor in good health. Some libraries in this study had Jurkat cell RNA spiked in.

This clonotype came up many times. The chain carries TRBV28 and TRBJ2-7; no clear D gene. V was cut by 6 bases and J by 1 base, with 13 bases left in between. The CDR3 length is 14 residues. CDR1 and CDR2 (germline): MDHEN, SYDVKM. The CDR3 DNA follows: TGTGCCAGCAGCCGCACTCCAAGTTCCTACGAGCAGTACTTC. Its translation: CASSRTPSSYEQYF.

At least ten counts were recorded for this clonotype. This sequence joins TRBV12-3 or TRBV12-4 and TRBJ2-5, with D tentatively TRBD1 (6 bases). The CDR3 extends over 16 amino acids. V was clipped by 8 bases and J by 9 bases, with 28 bases between them. For the CDR3, the DNA is TGTGCCAGCCTCCCTTCAGGGGTGGGGGTATTGAGGGCCCAGTACTTC. Translating it yields CASLPSGVGVLRAQYF.

This clonotype was picked up a small number of times. J is TRBJ2-7 and V is TRBV6-1, with D hard to call. CDR3 length: 13 residues. The V and J ends lost 6 bases and 2 bases respectively, with 11 bases between them. The V gene's germline CDR1 is MNHNS and CDR2 SASEGT. CDR3 in amino acids: CASREVNAYEQYF. The CDR3 DNA follows: TGTGCCAGCAGAGAGGTCAACGCCTACGAGCAGTACTTC.

This clonotype is medium-sized by share. The V gene is TRBV29-1, the J gene TRBJ2-2; no clear D. The CDR3 sequence is 13 residues long. CDR1 is SQVTM and CDR2 is ANQGSEA in the germline V gene. V was trimmed by 7 bases and J by 0 bases, leaving 9 bases between them. The CDR3 spells CSGQPSNTGELFF. CDR3 coding DNA: TGCAGCGGTCAGCCGTCGAACACCGGGGAGCTGTTTTTT.

This clonotype was picked up many times. The rearrangement uses TRBV7-2 and TRBJ2-1, with TRBD1 matching over 8 bases. Looked up from germline, CDR1 is SGHTA and CDR2 is FQGNSA. The CDR3 is made up of 15 amino acids. V lost 5 bases to trimming and J lost 3 bases; unmatched junction nucleotides: 6. The CDR3, as DNA: TGTGCCAGCAGCCCCCCGGGACAGGTCTACAATGAGCAGTTCTTC. Translating it yields CASSPPGQVYNEQFF.

Concerning this clonotype itself: This may come from a read error, since a much larger clone is one base off. The gene calls are TRBV19 and TRBJ2-1; TRBD1 matches at 10 bases. Germline CDR1 is LNHDA and CDR2 is SQIVND (reference sequence). The CDR3 spans 14 residues. Trimming removed 7 bases from V and 7 bases from J; junction bases left unmatched: 7. The CDR3 region is CASTSGQGWNEQFF. CDR3 DNA sequence: TGTGCCAGTACATCGGGACAGGGGTGGAATGAGCAGTTCTTC.

This clonotype was seen just once. V and J are TRBV24-1 and TRBJ2-1; unclear D gene. Trimming took off 5 bases at V and 4 bases at J, with 8 bases between the two ends. The germline gives CDR1 KGHDR, CDR2 SFDVKD. The CDR3 totals 13 residues. The CDR3 protein is CATSGFSYNEQFF. CDR3 sequence (DNA): TGTGCCACCAGTGGTTTCTCTTACAATGAGCAGTTCTTC.

For this clonotype: A single base separates this from a much larger clone, so it may be a read error. This rearrangement joins TRBV28 to TRBJ1-2, with 9 bases lining up with TRBD1. This CDR3 comprises 10 residues. CDR1 and CDR2 (germline): MDHEN, SYDVKM. Written as DNA, the CDR3 is TGTGCCAGCTGGACAGGGGCCTACATCTTC. Protein: CASWTGAYIF.

This clonotype has at least ten counts. The rearrangement uses TRBV4-1 and TRBJ1-2; D is unclear. In germline, CDR1 is MGHRA, CDR2 YSYEKL. V lost 2 bases and J lost 4, with 8 bases in between. The CDR3 length is 13 residues. CDR3 region: CASSQIPPYGYTF. CDR3 nucleotides: TGCGCCAGCAGCCAAATTCCTCCCTATGGCTACACCTTC.

This clonotype was picked up many times. The CDR3 region has the DNA TGCAGCGTAGCCGGGACAGATAACTCCTACGAGCAGTACTTC. Protein sequence: CSVAGTDNSYEQYF. This chain joins TRBV29-1 and TRBJ2-7, with 7 bases that match TRBD1. Trimming cost V 6 bases and J 0 bases; bases outside gene matches: 8. Germline CDR1 SQVTM, CDR2 ANQGSEA. The CDR3 has 14 residues.

This rearrangement joins TRBV3-1 to TRBJ1-4; a possible D gene is TRBD1 (6 bases). V was trimmed by 4 bases and J by 3 bases, leaving 21 bases between them. Germline loops: CDR1 LGHDT, CDR2 YNNKEL (reference sequence). This CDR3 is 18 amino acids long. Here the CDR3 reads CASSPNLQGTGANEKLFF. DNA of the CDR3: TGTGCCAGCAGCCCAAACCTGCAGGGGACGGGGGCTAATGAAAAACTGTTTTTT.

This clonotype has a count of ten or more. The chain uses TRBV27 and TRBJ2-7; D is possibly TRBD2 (6 bases). The germline gives CDR1 MNHEY, CDR2 SMNVEV (reference sequence). The CDR3 has 13 residues. V was clipped by 3 bases and J by 5 bases, with 11 bases between them. In DNA form, the CDR3 reads TGTGCCAGCAGTTTCCCCGGGGGAGACGAGCAGTACTTC. Protein product: CASSFPGGDEQYF.

This clonotype has ten or more counts. J is TRBJ2-7 and V is TRBV29-1, with D tentatively TRBD1 (6 bases). Germline V gene lookup returns CDR1 SQVTM and CDR2 ANQGSEA. Deletions cut 7 bases from V and 5 bases from J, with 33 bases between. CDR3 length: 18 amino acids. The CDR3 spells CSAGECGRLKKPFDEQYF. For the CDR3, the DNA is TGCAGCGCAGGGGAGTGCGGCAGGCTTAAGAAACCGTTCGACGAGCAGTACTTC.

The rearrangement links TRBV11-1 to TRBJ2-2, with D perhaps matching TRBD2 (6 bases). This CDR3 has 17 residues. Trimming cost V 2 bases and J 6 bases, with 19 bases left between them. Germline V gene lookup returns CDR1 SGHAT and CDR2 FQDESV (reference sequence). Here the CDR3 DNA reads TGTGCCAGCAGCTTATTCTTGGGGGGTCGTTCTGCCGGGGAGCTGTTTTTT. Translated: CASSLFLGGRSAGELFF.

A few counts support this clonotype. The CDR3 loop is CASSYAQSNEQFF. The CDR3 DNA sequence: TGTGCCAGCAGTTACGCCCAGTCAAATGAGCAGTTCTTC. The chain is built from TRBV6-2 or TRBV6-3 and TRBJ2-1, with no clear D. The germline gives CDR1 MNHEY, CDR2 SVGEGT. The V and J ends lost 2 bases and 7 bases respectively, with 9 bases between them. The CDR3 is 13 amino acids.

This clonotype has a count of ten or more. This chain uses TRBV12-3 or TRBV12-4 with TRBJ1-2; the D gene is possibly TRBD1 (6 bases). The CDR3 sequence is 14 residues long. V lost 5 bases to trimming and J lost 5 bases, with 15 bases between them. The CDR3 region has the DNA TGTGCCAGCAGTCCGTCCGGGACACAATATGGCTACACCTTC. Its translation is CASSPSGTQYGYTF.

In this sample, this clonotype turned up a few times. The genes are TRBV6-5 and TRBJ2-5, with a weak D call TRBD1 (6 bases). Germline CDR1 reads MNHEY; CDR2 reads SVGAGI. There are 13 residues in the CDR3. The V gene lost 6 bases and the J gene lost 5 bases, with 13 bases spanning the gap. The CDR3 DNA reads TGTGCCAGCAGATCCTCAGGGGTTGAGACCCAGTACTTC. Translated: CASRSSGVETQYF.

The V call is TRBV11-3, the J call TRBJ2-3; TRBD2 matches 12 bases. CDR1 and CDR2 (germline): SGHNT, YENEEA. The CDR3 runs to 17 residues. V shed 5 bases, J shed 0 bases, and the junction held 6 bases outside the gene matches. CDR3 residues: CASSPRLAGASTDTQYF. CDR3 bases: TGTGCCAGCAGCCCCAGACTAGCGGGGGCTAGCACAGATACGCAGTATTTT.

In its sample, this clonotype was seen a few times. The chain links TRBV5-6 to TRBJ1-1; possible D gene TRBD1, 5 bases. Germline V gene data show CDR1 as SGHDT and CDR2 as YYEEEE. The germline V and J ends were trimmed by 0 bases and 3 bases, with 6 bases remaining between them. The CDR3 is made up of 13 amino acids. DNA of the CDR3: TGTGCCAGCAGCTTGGCGGGGGACACTGAAGCTTTCTTT. Protein product: CASSLAGDTEAFF.

This clonotype was observed at least ten times. This sequence joins TRBV9 and TRBJ2-7, with 12 bases aligning to TRBD2. The J segment lost 6 bases and the V segment lost 4 bases, leaving 8 bases of the junction unmatched. The CDR3 loop spans 15 amino acids. CDR1 and CDR2 from the germline V gene are SGDLS and YYNGEE. The CDR3, as DNA: TGTGCCAGCAGCCCTAGACTAGCGGGAGTCCGCGAGCAGTACTTC. It encodes CASSPRLAGVREQYF.

As concerns this clonotype: This clone may be a read error of a much larger clone one base away. The genes are TRBV6-6 and TRBJ2-1; D gene unclear. CDR1 MNHNY and CDR2 SVGAGI come from the germline V gene (reference sequence). This CDR3 is 12 amino acids long. The CDR3 nucleotides read TGTGTCAGCAGTTACTCGAACAATGAGCAGTTCTTC. Protein sequence: CVSSYSNNEQFF.

This clonotype was recorded at least ten times. V and J are TRBV7-2 and TRBJ2-7, with 7 bases aligning to TRBD1. Germline V CDR1 and CDR2: SGHTA, FQGNSA. The CDR3 totals 14 residues. Unmatched junction bases numbered 4, after V lost 2 bases and J lost 3 bases. Written as DNA, the CDR3 is TGTGCCAGCAGCTTAACGGGACAGAACTACGAGCAGTACTTC. It encodes CASSLTGQNYEQYF. The full variable domain, completed using reference TRBV7-2 and TRBJ2-7, is GAGVSQSPSNKVTEKGKDVELRCDPISGHTALYWYRQSLGQGLEFLIYFQGNSAPDKSGLPSDRFSAERTGGSVSTLTIQRTQQEDSAVYLCASSLTGQNYEQYFGPGTRLTVT.

This clonotype came up many times. The rearrangement links TRBV6-5 to TRBJ1-1; TRBD1 agrees at 12 bases. V shed 2 bases and J 4 bases; nucleotides not matched to a gene: 8. There are 17 residues in the CDR3. Germline V gene data show CDR1 as MNHEY and CDR2 as SVGAGI. The CDR3 DNA sequence: TGTGCCAGCAGTTACGGGACAGGGGGCCGAGAAATCACTGAAGCTTTCTTT. Encoded protein: CASSYGTGGREITEAFF.

This clonotype has ten or more counts. The CDR3 region is CSVETALSYEQYF. The CDR3 DNA reads as TGCAGCGTTGAAACCGCCCTCTCCTACGAGCAGTACTTC. The rearrangement links TRBV29-1 to TRBJ2-7, with unresolved D. V was trimmed by 2 bases and J by 0 bases, leaving 8 bases between them. The CDR3 extends over 13 amino acids. Looked up from germline, CDR1 is SQVTM and CDR2 is ANQGSEA.

The rearrangement links TRBV11-3 to TRBJ2-1, with D unresolved. The CDR3 has 16 amino acids. V shed 1 base and J shed 9 bases, with 19 bases lying between them. Per the germline V gene, CDR1 is SGHNT and CDR2 is YENEEA. The CDR3 nucleotides read TGTGCCAGCAGCTTAGTATCTAGATACGCGTGGGGTGAGCAGTTCTTC. Amino acids: CASSLVSRYAWGEQFF.

This clonotype was seen ten or more times. The rearrangement uses TRBV19 and TRBJ2-2, with TRBD1 as a possible D gene (5 bases). Between the trimmed V and J ends, which lost 3 bases and 5 bases, there was a span of 7 bases. The length of the CDR3 is 13 residues. The germline gives CDR1 LNHDA, CDR2 SQIVND (reference sequence). Here the CDR3 reads CASSIKGTGELFF. In DNA, the CDR3 is TGTGCCAGTAGTATTAAGGGGACCGGGGAGCTGTTTTTT. Using reference TRBV19 and TRBJ2-2 for the parts outside the CDR3, the full variable domain is DGGITQSPKYLFRKEGQNVTLSCEQNLNHDAMYWYRQDPGQGLRLIYYSQIVNDFQKGDIAEGYSVSREKKESFPLTVTSAQKNPTAFYLCASSIKGTGELFFGEGSRLTVL.

This chain joins TRBV11-2 and TRBJ2-1, with D hard to call. Germline-derived CDR1 and CDR2 are SGHAT and FQNNGV. Trimming pared 5 bases from V and 7 bases from J, leaving 12 bases between. The CDR3 spans 13 residues. The CDR3 spells CASSGRIRNEQFF. Here the CDR3 DNA reads TGTGCCAGCAGCGGCCGGATTCGGAATGAGCAGTTCTTC.

This clonotype was counted at least ten times. This chain connects TRBV28 to TRBJ2-2; the match to TRBD2 covers 14 bases. CDR1 and CDR2 (germline): MDHEN, SYDVKM. This CDR3 is 18 amino acids long. Trimming at V came to 1 base and at J to 4 bases, leaving 5 bases not matched to a gene. This chain's CDR3 is CASSLYGTSGRATGELFF. DNA for the CDR3: TGTGCCAGCAGTTTATACGGGACTAGCGGGAGAGCCACCGGGGAGCTGTTTTTT.

This clonotype occurred many times. This chain connects TRBV7-8 to TRBJ2-3; 7 nucleotides agree with TRBD2. The junction had 7 bases not matched to a gene; V was cut back by 2 bases and J by 2 bases. The CDR3 is made up of 16 amino acids. Germline V gene lookup returns CDR1 SGHVS and CDR2 FQNEAQ. CDR3 protein: CASSLWLAGYTDTQYF. CDR3 nucleotides: TGTGCCAGCAGCTTATGGTTAGCGGGCTACACAGATACGCAGTATTTT.

This clonotype has ten or more counts. This chain uses TRBV7-2 with TRBJ1-4; D gene uncertain. The CDR3 loop spans 16 amino acids. CDR1 is SGHTA and CDR2 is FQGNSA in the germline V gene. Trimming shortened V by 5 bases and J by 8 bases, and 21 bases separated the two germline ends. CDR3 coding DNA: TGTGCCAGCAGCCCCTCAATTGGGGATCAGAAAGAAAAACTGTTTTTT. Protein product: CASSPSIGDQKEKLFF.